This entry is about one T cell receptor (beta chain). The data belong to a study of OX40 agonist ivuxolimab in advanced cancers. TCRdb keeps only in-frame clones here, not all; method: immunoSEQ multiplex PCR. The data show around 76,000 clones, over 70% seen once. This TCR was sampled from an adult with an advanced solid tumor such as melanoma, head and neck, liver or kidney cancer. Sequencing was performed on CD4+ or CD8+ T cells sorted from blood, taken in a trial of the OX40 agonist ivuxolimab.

The DNA of the CDR3 is TGCGCCAGCAGCCAAGACACGACAGGGATTCCCTACGAGCAGTACTTC. Its translation is CASSQDTTGIPYEQYF. The chain couples TRBV4-1 to TRBJ2-7; 7 bases map to TRBD1. Trimming at V came to 0 bases and at J to 2 bases, leaving 7 bases not matched to a gene. The germline CDR1 and CDR2 sequences are MGHRA and YSYEKL. The CDR3 is 16 amino acids.